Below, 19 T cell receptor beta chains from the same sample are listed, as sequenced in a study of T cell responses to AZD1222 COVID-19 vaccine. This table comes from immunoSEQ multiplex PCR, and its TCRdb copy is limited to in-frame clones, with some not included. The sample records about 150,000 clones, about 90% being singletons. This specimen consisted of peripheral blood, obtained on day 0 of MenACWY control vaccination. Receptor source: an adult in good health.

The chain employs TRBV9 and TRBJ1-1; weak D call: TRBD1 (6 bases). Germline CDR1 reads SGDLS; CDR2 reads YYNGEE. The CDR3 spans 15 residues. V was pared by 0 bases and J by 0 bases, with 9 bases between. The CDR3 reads CASSVVQGMNTEAFF. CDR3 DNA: TGTGCCAGCAGCGTAGTACAGGGCATGAACACTGAAGCTTTCTTT.

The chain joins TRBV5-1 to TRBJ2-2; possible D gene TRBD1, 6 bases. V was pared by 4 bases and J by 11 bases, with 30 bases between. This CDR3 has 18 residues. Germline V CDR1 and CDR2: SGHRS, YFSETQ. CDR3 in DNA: TGCGCCAGCAGCCCCTTTCGGCTTCAGGGGTCATCCTCACGAGAGCTGTTTTTT. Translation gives CASSPFRLQGSSSRELFF.

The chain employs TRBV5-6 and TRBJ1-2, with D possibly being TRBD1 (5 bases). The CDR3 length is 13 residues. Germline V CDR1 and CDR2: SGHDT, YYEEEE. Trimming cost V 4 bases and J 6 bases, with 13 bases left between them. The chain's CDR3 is CASSPPRGDGYTF. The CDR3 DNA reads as TGTGCCAGCAGCCCCCCGAGGGGCGATGGCTACACCTTC.

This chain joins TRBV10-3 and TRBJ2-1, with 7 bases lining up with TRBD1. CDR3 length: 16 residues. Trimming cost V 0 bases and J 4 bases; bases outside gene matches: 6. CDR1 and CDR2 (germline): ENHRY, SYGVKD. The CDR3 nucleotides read TGTGCCATCAGTGAGTCAAGGGGGCAGAATTACAATGAGCAGTTCTTC. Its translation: CAISESRGQNYNEQFF.

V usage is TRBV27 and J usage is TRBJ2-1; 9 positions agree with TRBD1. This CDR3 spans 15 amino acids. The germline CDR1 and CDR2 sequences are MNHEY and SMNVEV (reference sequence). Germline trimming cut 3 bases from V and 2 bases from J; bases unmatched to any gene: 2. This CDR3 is CASSLDRGAYNEQFF. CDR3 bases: TGTGCCAGCAGTTTGGACAGGGGCGCCTACAATGAGCAGTTCTTC.

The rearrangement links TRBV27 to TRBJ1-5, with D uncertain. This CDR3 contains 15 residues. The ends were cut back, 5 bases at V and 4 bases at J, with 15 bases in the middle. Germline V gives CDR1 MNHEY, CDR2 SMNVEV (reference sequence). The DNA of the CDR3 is TGTGCCAGCAGTCCATGGTTCTCCGGAAATCAGCCCCAGCATTTT. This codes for CASSPWFSGNQPQHF.

CDR3 residues: CASSVVKNTGELFF. CDR3 sequence (DNA): TGTGCCAGCAGCGTCGTCAAGAACACCGGGGAGCTGTTTTTT. V and J are TRBV3-1 (or the pseudogene TRBV3-2) and TRBJ2-2; D is unclear. The CDR3 consists of 14 residues. Germline lookup yields CDR1 LGHDT and CDR2 YNNKEL (reference sequence). V was cut by 5 bases and J by 1 base, with 8 bases left in between.

CDR3 sequence (DNA): TGTGCCAGCAGTGCCGGGCAGGGGAGAGGCAATGAGCAGTTCTTC. Its protein is CASSAGQGRGNEQFF. The rearrangement uses TRBV28 and TRBJ2-1, with D possibly TRBD1 on 6 matching bases. The germline CDR1 and CDR2 sequences are MDHEN and SYDVKM. Trimming removed 5 bases from V and 6 bases from J, with 17 bases in between. This CDR3 spans 15 amino acids.

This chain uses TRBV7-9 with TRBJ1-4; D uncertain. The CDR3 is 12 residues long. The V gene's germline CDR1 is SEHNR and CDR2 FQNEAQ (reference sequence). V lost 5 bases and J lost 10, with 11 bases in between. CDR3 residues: CASSPPRGKLFF. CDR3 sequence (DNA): TGTGCCAGCAGCCCCCCCCGGGGAAAACTGTTTTTT. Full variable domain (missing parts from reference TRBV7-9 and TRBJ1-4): DTGVSQNPRHKITKRGQNVTFRCDPISEHNRLYWYRQTLGQGPEFLTYFQNEAQLEKSRLLSDRFSAERPKGSFSTLEIQRTEQGDSAMYLCASSPPRGKLFFGSGTQLSVL.

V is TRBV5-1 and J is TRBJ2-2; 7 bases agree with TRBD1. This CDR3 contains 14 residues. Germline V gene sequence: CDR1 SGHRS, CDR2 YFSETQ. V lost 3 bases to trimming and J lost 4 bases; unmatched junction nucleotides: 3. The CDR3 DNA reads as TGCGCCAGCAGCTCACAGGGGACCACCGGGGAGCTGTTTTTT. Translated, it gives CASSSQGTTGELFF.

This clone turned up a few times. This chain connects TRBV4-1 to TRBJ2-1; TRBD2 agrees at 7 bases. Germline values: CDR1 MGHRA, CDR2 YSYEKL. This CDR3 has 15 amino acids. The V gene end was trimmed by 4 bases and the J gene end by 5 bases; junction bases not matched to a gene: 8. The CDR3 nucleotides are TGCGCCAGCAGCCTCTGGGAGGGCCGAGACAATGAGCAGTTCTTC. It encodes CASSLWEGRDNEQFF.

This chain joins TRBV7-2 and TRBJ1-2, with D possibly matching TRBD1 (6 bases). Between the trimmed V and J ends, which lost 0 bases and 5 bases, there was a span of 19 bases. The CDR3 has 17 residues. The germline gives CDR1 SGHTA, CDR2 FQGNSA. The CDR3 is CASSLASTGAVGYGYTF. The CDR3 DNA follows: TGTGCCAGCAGCTTAGCCTCGACAGGAGCCGTGGGGTATGGCTACACCTTC.

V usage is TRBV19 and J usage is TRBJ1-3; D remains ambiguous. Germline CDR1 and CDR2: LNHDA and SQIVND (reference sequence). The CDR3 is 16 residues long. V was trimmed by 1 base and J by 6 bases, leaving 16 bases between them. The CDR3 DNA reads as TGTGCCAGTAGTATAGGAGGCAGGATCGGAGAAAACACCATATATTTT. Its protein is CASSIGGRIGENTIYF.

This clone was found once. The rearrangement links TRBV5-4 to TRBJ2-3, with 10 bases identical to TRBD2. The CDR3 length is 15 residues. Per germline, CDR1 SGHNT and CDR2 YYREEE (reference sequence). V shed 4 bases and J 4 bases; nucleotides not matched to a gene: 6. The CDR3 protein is CASSPASGGPDTQYF. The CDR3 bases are TGTGCCAGCAGCCCGGCTAGCGGGGGTCCAGATACGCAGTATTTT.

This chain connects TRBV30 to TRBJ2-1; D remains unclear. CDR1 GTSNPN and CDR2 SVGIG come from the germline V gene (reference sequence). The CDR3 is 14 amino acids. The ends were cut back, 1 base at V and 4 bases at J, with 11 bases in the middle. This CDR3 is CAWSDVLGYNEQFF. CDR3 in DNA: TGTGCCTGGAGTGACGTTCTAGGATACAATGAGCAGTTCTTC.

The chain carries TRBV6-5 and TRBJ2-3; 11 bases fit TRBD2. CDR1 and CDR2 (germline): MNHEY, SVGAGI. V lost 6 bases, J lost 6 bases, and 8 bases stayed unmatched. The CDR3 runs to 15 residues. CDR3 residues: CASRYRTSGWDTQYF. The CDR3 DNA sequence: TGTGCCAGCAGATACCGGACTAGCGGGTGGGATACGCAGTATTTT.

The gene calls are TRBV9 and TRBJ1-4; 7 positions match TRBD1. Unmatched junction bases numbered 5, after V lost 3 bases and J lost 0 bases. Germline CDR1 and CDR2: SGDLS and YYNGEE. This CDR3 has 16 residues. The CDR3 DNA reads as TGTGCCAGCAGCGCAAGCGGACAGGCAACTAATGAAAAACTGTTTTTT. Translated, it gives CASSASGQATNEKLFF.

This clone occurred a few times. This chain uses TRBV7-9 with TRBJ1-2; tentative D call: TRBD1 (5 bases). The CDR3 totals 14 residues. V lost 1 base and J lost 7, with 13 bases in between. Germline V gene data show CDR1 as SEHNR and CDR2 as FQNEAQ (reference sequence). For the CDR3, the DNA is TGTGCCAGCAGCTTAGTAGGGGAGGGTTCTGGCTACACCTTC. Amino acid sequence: CASSLVGEGSGYTF.

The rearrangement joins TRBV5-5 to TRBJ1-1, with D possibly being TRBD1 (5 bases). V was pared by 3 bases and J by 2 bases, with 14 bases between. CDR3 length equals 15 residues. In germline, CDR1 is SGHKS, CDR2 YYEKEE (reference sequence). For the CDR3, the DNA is TGTGCCAGCAGCTGGTCCGGGACCACAAACACTGAAGCTTTCTTT. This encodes CASSWSGTTNTEAFF.